Presented here are 8 T cell receptor beta chains from one specimen sequenced in a study of cytomegalovirus exposure and HLA in healthy donors. Vbeta (60) and Jbeta (13) primers were used in the PCR. Produced via immunoSEQ multiplex PCR; TCRdb's table is partial and in-frame only. The data hold 90,000 to 140,000 clones, with over 70% observed a single time. The sequencing sample was made of PBMCs. The source of these receptors is a male donor in good health and CMV-seronegative.

The chain links TRBV27 to TRBJ2-2; D unresolved. This CDR3 is built from 10 residues. Trimming cost V 8 bases and J 7 bases, with 5 bases left between them. Per germline, CDR1 MNHEY and CDR2 SMNVEV (reference sequence). CDR3 coding DNA: TGTGCCAGCGCTATCGGGGAGCTGTTTTTT. This translates into CASAIGELFF.

The V gene is TRBV28, the J gene TRBJ1-5; 7 bases agree with TRBD1. CDR1 is MDHEN and CDR2 is SYDVKM in the germline V gene. Trimming took 7 bases from V and 0 from J; bases not matched to a gene: 15. This CDR3 is 18 amino acids long. In DNA form, the CDR3 reads TGTGCCAGCAAATCTACCGGGACAGTAACCTATAGCAATCAGCCCCAGCATTTT. The encoded protein is CASKSTGTVTYSNQPQHF.

V is TRBV29-1 and J is TRBJ1-5, with D uncertain. This CDR3 region has 13 residues. CDR1 SQVTM and CDR2 ANQGSEA come from the germline V gene. Trimming removed 7 bases at V and 3 bases at J, with 13 bases between. The CDR3 reads CSAYPGNNQPQHF. The CDR3, as DNA: TGCAGCGCTTACCCCGGGAACAATCAGCCCCAGCATTTT.

The chain has TRBV9 and TRBJ2-1; a possible D gene is TRBD2 (6 bases). Trimming stripped 3 bases from V and 0 bases from J, with 16 bases between. CDR1 SGDLS and CDR2 YYNGEE come from the germline V gene. CDR3 length: 17 amino acids. CDR3 loop: CASSARGDSSSYNEQFF. CDR3 DNA: TGTGCCAGCAGCGCAAGAGGGGACTCCTCCTCCTACAATGAGCAGTTCTTC.

The rearrangement links TRBV5-1 to TRBJ2-5, with 7 positions matching TRBD2. Germline V gene sequence: CDR1 SGHRS, CDR2 YFSETQ. The CDR3 is 15 residues long. Trimming took 0 bases from V and 5 from J; bases not matched to a gene: 7. The CDR3 sequence is CASSLAIGGGETQYF. The CDR3 DNA follows: TGCGCCAGCAGCTTGGCGATTGGGGGAGGGGAGACCCAGTACTTC.

The V and J genes are TRBV5-5 and TRBJ1-1, with D possibly matching TRBD1 (5 bases). Germline V gene lookup returns CDR1 SGHKS and CDR2 YYEKEE (reference sequence). The CDR3 runs to 14 residues. V lost 4 bases and J 1 base, leaving 11 bases between the germline ends. The CDR3 sequence is CASSPDTPNTEAFF. The CDR3 DNA reads as TGTGCCAGCAGCCCGGACACCCCGAACACTGAAGCTTTCTTT.

The chain carries TRBV5-1 and TRBJ2-7; 12 nucleotides match TRBD2. The CDR3 has 15 residues. Germline lookup yields CDR1 SGHRS and CDR2 YFSETQ. J lost 5 bases, V lost 5 bases, and 8 bases had no gene match. CDR3: CASSPLAGGPHEQYF. Here the CDR3 DNA reads TGCGCCAGCAGTCCTCTAGCGGGAGGGCCCCACGAGCAGTACTTC. The full variable domain, completed using reference TRBV5-1 and TRBJ2-7, is KAGVTQTPRYLIKTRGQQVTLSCSPISGHRSVSWYQQTPGQGLQFLFEYFSETQRNKGNFPGRFSGRQFSNSRSEMNVSTLELGDSALYLCASSPLAGGPHEQYFGPGTRLTVT.

The J gene is TRBJ1-1, the V gene TRBV7-9; D gene uncertain. This CDR3 has 14 amino acids. Trimming took off 1 base at V and 1 base at J, with 7 bases between the two ends. Per the germline V gene, CDR1 is SEHNR and CDR2 is FQNEAQ (reference sequence). The CDR3 protein is CASSLVNRNTEAFF. The DNA of the CDR3 is TGTGCCAGCAGCTTAGTGAATAGGAACACTGAAGCTTTCTTT. The entire variable domain, with the rest obtained from reference TRBV7-9 and TRBJ1-1, is as follows: DTGVSQNPRHKITKRGQNVTFRCDPISEHNRLYWYRQTLGQGPEFLTYFQNEAQLEKSRLLSDRFSAERPKGSFSTLEIQRTEQGDSAMYLCASSLVNRNTEAFFGQGTRLTVV.